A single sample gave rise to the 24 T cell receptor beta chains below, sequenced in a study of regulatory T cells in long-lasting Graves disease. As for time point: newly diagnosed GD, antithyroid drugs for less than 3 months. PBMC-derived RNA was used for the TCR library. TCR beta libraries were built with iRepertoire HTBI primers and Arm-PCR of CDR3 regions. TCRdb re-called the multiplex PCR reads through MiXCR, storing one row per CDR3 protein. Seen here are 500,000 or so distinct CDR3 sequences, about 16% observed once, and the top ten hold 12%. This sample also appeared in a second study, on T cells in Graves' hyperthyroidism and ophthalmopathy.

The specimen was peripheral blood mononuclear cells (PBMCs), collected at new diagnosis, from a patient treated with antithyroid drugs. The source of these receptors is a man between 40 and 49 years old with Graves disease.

The CDR3 DNA reads as TGTGCCAGCAGCCAAGGGATCCTAAATTCGAACACCGGGGAGCTGTTTTTT. Translated: CASSQGILNSNTGELFF. The V and J genes are TRBV14 and TRBJ2-2; no clear D. The CDR3 contains 17 residues. The germline V gene encodes CDR1 SGHDN and CDR2 FVKESK. V was pared by 1 base and J by 0 bases, with 12 bases between.

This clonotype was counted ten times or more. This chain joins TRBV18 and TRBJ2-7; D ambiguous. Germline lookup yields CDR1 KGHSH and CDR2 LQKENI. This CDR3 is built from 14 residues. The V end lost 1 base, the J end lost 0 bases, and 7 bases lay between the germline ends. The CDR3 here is CASSPQGNSYEQYF. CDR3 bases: TGTGCCAGCTCACCACAAGGGAACTCCTACGAGCAGTACTTC.

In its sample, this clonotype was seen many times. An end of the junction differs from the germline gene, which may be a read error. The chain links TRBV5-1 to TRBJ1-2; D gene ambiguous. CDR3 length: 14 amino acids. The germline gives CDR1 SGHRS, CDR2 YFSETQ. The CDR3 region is CASSPGGVNYGYTF. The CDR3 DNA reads TGTGCCAGCAGCCCCGGTGGAGTTAACTATGGCTACACCTTC.

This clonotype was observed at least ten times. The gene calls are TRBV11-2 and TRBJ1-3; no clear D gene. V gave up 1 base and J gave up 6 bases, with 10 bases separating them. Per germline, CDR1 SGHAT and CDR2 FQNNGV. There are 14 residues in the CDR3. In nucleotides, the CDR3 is TGTGCCAGCAGCTTAGTTTCTAAGGAAAACACCATATATTTT. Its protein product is CASSLVSKENTIYF.

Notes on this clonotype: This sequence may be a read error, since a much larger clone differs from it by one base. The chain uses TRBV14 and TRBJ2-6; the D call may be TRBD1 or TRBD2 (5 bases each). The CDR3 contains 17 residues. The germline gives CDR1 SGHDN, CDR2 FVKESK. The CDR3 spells CASSRRGGVFGANVLAF. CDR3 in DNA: TGTGCCAGCAGCCGCCGGGGTGGGGTCTTTGGGGCCAACGTCCTGGCTTTC.

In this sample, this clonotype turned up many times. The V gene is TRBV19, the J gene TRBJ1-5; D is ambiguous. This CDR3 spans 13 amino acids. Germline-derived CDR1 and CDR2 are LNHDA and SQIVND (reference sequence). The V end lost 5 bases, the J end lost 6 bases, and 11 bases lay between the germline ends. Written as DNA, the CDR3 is TGTGCCAGTAGTTCAGCAGACCTTCAGCCCCAGCATTTT. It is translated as CASSSADLQPQHF.

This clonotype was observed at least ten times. CDR3 region: CASRPSGRASGEQFF. CDR3 DNA sequence: TGTGCCAGCAGACCGAGCGGGAGGGCCTCGGGTGAGCAGTTCTTC. V is TRBV12-3 or TRBV12-4 and J is TRBJ2-1; 10 nucleotides line up with TRBD2. Unmatched junction bases numbered 11, after V lost 6 bases and J lost 9 bases. This CDR3 comprises 15 residues.

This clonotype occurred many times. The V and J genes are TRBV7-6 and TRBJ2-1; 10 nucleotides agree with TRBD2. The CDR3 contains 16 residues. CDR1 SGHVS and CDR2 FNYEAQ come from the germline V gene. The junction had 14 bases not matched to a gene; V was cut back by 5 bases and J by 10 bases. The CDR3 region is CASSPIAGGLSGEQFF. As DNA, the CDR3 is TGTGCCAGCAGCCCTATAGCGGGAGGCCTCTCAGGGGAGCAGTTCTTC.

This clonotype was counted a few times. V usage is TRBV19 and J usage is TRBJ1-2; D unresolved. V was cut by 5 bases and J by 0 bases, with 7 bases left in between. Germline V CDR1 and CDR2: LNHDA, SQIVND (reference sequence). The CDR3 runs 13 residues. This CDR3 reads CASSAPPNYGYTF. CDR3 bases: TGTGCCAGTAGTGCCCCTCCTAACTATGGCTACACCTTC.

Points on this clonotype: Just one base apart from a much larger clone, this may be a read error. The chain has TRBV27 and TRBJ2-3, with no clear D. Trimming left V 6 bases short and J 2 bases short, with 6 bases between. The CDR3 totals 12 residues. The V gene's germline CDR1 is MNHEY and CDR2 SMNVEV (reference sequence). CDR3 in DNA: TGTGCCAGCAGCTACATCACAGATACGCAGTATTTT. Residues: CASSYITDTQYF.

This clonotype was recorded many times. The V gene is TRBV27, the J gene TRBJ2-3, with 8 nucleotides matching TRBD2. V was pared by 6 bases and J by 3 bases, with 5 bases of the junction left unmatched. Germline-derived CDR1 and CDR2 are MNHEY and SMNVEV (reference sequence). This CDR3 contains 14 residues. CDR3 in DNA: TGTGCCAGCAGACCGAGCGGGAGTACAGATACGCAGTATTTT. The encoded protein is CASRPSGSTDTQYF.

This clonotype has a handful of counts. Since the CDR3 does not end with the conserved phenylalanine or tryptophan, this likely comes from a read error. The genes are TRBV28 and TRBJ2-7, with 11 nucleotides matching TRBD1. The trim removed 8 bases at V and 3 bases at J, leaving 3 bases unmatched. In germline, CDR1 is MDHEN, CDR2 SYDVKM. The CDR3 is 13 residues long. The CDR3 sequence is CASGTGGNYEQYS. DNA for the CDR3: TGTGCCAGCGGGACAGGGGGAAACTACGAGCAGTACTCC.

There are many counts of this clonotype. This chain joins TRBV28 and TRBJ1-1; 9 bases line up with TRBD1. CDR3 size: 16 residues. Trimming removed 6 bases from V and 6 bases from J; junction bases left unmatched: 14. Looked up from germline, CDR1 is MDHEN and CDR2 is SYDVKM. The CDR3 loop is CASSYGYRGRTAEAFF. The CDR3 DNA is TGTGCCAGCAGCTACGGGTACAGGGGGCGTACGGCTGAAGCTTTCTTT.

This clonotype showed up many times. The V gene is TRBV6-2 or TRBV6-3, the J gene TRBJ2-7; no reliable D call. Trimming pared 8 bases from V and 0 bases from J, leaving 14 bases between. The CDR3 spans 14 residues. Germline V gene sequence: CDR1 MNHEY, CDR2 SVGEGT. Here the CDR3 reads CASQTPGSSYEQYF. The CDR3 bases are TGTGCCAGCCAAACCCCCGGAAGCTCCTACGAGCAGTACTTC.

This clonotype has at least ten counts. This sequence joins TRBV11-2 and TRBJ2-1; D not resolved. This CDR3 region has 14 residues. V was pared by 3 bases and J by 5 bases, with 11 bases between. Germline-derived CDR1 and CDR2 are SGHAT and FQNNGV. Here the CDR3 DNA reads TGTGCCAGCAGCTTGCTTCGTACGAACAATGAGCAGTTCTTC. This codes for CASSLLRTNNEQFF.

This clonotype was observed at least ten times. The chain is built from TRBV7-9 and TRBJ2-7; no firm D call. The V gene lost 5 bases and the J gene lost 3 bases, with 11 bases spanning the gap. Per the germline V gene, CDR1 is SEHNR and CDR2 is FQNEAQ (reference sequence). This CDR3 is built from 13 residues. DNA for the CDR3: TGTGCCAGCAGCCATAGTTTAATCTACGAGCAGTACTTC. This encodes CASSHSLIYEQYF. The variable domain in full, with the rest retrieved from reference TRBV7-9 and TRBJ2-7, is DTGVSQNPRHKITKRGQNVTFRCDPISEHNRLYWYRQTLGQGPEFLTYFQNEAQLEKSRLLSDRFSAERPKGSFSTLEIQRTEQGDSAMYLCASSHSLIYEQYFGPGTRLTVT.

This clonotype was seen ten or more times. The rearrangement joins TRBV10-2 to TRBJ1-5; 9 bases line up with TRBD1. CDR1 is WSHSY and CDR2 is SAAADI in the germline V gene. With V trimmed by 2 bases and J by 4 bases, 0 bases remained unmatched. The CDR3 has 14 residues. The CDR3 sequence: CASSEGQGNQPQHF. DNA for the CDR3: TGCGCCAGCAGTGAGGGACAGGGGAATCAGCCCCAGCATTTT.

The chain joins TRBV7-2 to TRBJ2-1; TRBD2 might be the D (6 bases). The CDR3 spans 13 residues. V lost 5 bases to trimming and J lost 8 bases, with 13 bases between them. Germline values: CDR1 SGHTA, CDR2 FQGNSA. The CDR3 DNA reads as TGTGCCAGCAGCCTCAGACTAGGCCATGAGCAGTTCTTC. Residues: CASSLRLGHEQFF.

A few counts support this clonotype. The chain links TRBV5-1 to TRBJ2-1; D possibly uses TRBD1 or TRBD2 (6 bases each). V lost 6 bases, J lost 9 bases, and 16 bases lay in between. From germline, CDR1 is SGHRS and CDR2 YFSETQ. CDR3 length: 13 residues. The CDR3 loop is CASTLGGAAEQFF. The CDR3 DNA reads TGCGCCAGCACCCTCGGGGGCGCGGCTGAGCAGTTCTTC. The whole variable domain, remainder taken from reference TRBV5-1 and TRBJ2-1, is KAGVTQTPRYLIKTRGQQVTLSCSPISGHRSVSWYQQTPGQGLQFLFEYFSETQRNKGNFPGRFSGRQFSNSRSEMNVSTLELGDSALYLCASTLGGAAEQFFGPGTRLTVL.

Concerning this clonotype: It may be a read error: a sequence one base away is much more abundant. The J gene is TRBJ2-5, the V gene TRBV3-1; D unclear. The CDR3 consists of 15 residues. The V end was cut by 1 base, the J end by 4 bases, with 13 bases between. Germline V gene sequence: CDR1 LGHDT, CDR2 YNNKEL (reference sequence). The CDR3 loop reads CASSQGLSLPETQYF. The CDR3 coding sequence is TGTGCCAGCAGCCAAGGTTTGAGCCTCCCAGAGACCCAGTACTTC.

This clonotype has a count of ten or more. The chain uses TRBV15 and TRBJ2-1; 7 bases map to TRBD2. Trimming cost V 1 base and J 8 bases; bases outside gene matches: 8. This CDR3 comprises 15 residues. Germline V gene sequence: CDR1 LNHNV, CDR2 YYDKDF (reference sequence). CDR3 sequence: CATSRGEGRLDEQFF. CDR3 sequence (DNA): TGTGCCACCAGCAGAGGGGAGGGCCGGTTGGATGAGCAGTTCTTC.

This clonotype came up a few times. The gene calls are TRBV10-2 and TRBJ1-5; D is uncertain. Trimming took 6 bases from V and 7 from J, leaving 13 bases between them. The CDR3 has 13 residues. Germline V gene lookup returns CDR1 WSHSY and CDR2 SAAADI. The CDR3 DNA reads TGCGCCAGCAGCCCCCGCCCCGGGCAGCCCCAGCATTTT. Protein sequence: CASSPRPGQPQHF.

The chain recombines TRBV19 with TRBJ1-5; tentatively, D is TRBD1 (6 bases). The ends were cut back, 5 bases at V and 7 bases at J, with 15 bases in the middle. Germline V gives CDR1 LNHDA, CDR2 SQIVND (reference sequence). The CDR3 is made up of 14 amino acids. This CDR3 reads CASSFTGREQPQHF. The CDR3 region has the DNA TGTGCCAGTAGTTTTACAGGGAGGGAACAGCCCCAGCATTTT.

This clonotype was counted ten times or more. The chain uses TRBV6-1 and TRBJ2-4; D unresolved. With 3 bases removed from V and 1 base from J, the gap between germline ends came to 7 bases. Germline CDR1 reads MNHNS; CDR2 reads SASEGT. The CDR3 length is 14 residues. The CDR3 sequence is CASSEGWAKNIQYF. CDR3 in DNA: TGTGCCAGCAGTGAGGGGTGGGCCAAAAACATTCAGTACTTC.